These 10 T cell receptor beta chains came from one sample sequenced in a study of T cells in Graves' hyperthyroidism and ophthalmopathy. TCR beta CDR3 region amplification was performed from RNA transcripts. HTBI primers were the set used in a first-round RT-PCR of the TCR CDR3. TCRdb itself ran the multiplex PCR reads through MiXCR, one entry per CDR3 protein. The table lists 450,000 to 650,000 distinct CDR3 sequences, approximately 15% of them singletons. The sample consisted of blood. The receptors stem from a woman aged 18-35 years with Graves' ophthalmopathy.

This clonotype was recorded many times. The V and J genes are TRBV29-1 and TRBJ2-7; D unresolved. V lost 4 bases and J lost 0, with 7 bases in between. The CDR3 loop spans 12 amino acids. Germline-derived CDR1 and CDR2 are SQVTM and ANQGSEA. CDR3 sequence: CSVVPNSYEQYF. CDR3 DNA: TGCAGCGTTGTACCTAACTCCTACGAGCAGTACTTC.

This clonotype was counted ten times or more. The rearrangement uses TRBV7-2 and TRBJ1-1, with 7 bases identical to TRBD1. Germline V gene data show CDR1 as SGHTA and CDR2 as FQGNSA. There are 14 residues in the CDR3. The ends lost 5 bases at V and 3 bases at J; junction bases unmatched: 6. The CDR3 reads CASSPGQAYTEAFF. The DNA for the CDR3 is TGTGCCAGCAGCCCCGGACAGGCGTACACTGAAGCTTTCTTT. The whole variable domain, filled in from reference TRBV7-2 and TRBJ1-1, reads GAGVSQSPSNKVTEKGKDVELRCDPISGHTALYWYRQSLGQGLEFLIYFQGNSAPDKSGLPSDRFSAERTGGSVSTLTIQRTQQEDSAVYLCASSPGQAYTEAFFGQGTRLTVV.

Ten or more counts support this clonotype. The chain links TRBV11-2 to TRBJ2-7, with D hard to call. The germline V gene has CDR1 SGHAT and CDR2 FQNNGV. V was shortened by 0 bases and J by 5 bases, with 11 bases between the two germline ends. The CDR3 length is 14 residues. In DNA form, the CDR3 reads TGTGCCAGCAGCTTAGAGTCAGCTTGGGACGAGCAGTACTTC. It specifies CASSLESAWDEQYF.

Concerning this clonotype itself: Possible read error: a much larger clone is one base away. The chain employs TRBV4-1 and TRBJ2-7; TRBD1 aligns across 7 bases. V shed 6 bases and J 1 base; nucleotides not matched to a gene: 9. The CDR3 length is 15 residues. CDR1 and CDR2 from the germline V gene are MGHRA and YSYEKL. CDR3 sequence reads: CASRRSGTASYEQYF. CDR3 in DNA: TGCGCCAGCAGGAGAAGTGGGACAGCGTCCTACGAGCAGTACTTC.

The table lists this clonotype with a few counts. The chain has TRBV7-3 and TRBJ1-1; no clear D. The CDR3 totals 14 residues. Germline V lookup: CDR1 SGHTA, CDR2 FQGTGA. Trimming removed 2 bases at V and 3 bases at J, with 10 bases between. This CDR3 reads CASSLLSMDTEAFF. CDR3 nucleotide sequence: TGTGCCAGCAGCTTACTATCAATGGACACTGAAGCTTTCTTT.

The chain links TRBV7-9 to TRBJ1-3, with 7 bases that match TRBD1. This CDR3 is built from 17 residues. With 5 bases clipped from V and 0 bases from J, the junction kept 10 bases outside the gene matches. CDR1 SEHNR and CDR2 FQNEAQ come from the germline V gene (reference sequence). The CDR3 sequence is CASSPLDRYNSGNTIYF. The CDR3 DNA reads TGTGCCAGCAGCCCGCTGGACAGGTATAACTCTGGAAACACCATATATTTT.

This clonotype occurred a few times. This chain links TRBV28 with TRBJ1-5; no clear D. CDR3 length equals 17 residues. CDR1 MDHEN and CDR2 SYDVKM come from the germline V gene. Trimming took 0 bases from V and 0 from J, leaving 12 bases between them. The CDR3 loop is CASSLWADSYSNQPQHF. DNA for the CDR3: TGTGCCAGCAGTTTATGGGCCGATTCGTATAGCAATCAGCCCCAGCATTTT.

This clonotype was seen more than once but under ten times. The CDR3 loop reads CASGRGGYEQYF. CDR3 nucleotide sequence: TGTGCCAGCGGTAGGGGGGGGTACGAGCAGTACTTC. The chain carries TRBV2 and TRBJ2-7, with D maybe TRBD2 (7 bases). There are 12 residues in the CDR3. V shed 8 bases and J shed 4 bases, with 12 bases lying between them. The germline gives CDR1 SNHLY, CDR2 FYNNEI. Full variable domain (missing parts from reference TRBV2 and TRBJ2-7): EPEVTQTPSHQVTQMGQEVILRCVPISNHLYFYWYRQILGQKVEFLVSFYNNEISEKSEIFDDQFSVERPDGSNFTLKIRSTKLEDSAMYFCASGRGGYEQYFGPGTRLTVT.

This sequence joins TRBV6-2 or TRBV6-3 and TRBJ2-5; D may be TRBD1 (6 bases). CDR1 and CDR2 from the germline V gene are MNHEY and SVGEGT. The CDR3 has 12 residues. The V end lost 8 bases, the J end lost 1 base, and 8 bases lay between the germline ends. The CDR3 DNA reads TGTGCCAGCGGACAGATCCAAGAGACCCAGTACTTC. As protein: CASGQIQETQYF.

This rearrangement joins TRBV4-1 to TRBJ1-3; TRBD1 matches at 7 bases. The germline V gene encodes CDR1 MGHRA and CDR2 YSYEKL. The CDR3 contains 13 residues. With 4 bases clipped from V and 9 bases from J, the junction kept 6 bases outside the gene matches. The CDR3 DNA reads TGCGCCAGCAGCCCCCGACAGGGCCCCACCATATATTTT. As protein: CASSPRQGPTIYF.